The rows below give T cell receptor beta chains drawn from one sample of a study of beta chain features in type 1 diabetes. Only in-frame clones appear in the TCRdb table, and some are missing; sequencing was by immunoSEQ multiplex PCR. The sample holds around 690,000 clones; around an eighth are singletons and the top ten take around 0.12%. Sequenced sample: naive CD4+ T cells from blood. These receptors were collected from a man between 25 and 39 years old with type 1 diabetes. CDR3s include the opening cysteine and the closing phenylalanine or tryptophan. The D gene is left open where the match is weak. Where a row states a size, it is once, few, many or the class of an expanded clone; other rows omit it.

j_call | v_call | d_call | clone_size | cdr3_nt | cdr3_aa
TRBJ1-6 | TRBV7-2 | NA | few | TGTGCCAGCAGTATAAGGAATTCACCCCTCCACTTT | CASSIRNSPLHF
TRBJ2-7 | TRBV4-2 | TRBD2 | NA | TGTGCCAGCAGCCAAGATGACGGGACTAGCGGATCCTACGAGCAGTACTTC | CASSQDDGTSGSYEQYF
TRBJ1-6 | TRBV28 | TRBD1 | NA | TGTGCCAGCAGTTTAGACAGGGGTACTAATTCACCCCTCCACTTT | CASSLDRGTNSPLHF
TRBJ2-3 | TRBV5-6 | NA | NA | TGTGCCAGCAGCTCGGTCACAGATACGCAGTATTTT | CASSSVTDTQYF
TRBJ2-7 | TRBV10-2 | TRBD1 | NA | TGCGCCAGCAGCTCGGGACAGCGCTACGAGCAGTACTTC | CASSSGQRYEQYF
TRBJ1-2 | TRBV15 | NA | NA | TGTGCCACCAGCAGAGATGACAGCTGGGGTTATGGCTACACCTTC | CATSRDDSWGYGYTF
TRBJ2-3 | TRBV19 | NA | few | TGTGCCAGTAGTACCCTCACTGGCGGCCGCACAGATACGCAGTATTTT | CASSTLTGGRTDTQYF
TRBJ1-1 | TRBV7-2 | NA | NA | TGTGCCAGCAGCTTAGAAGGGGTAGGGATGAACACTGAAGCTTTCTTT | CASSLEGVGMNTEAFF
TRBJ1-1 | TRBV10-3 | NA | few | TGTGCCATCAGTGACACACTGCACATGAACACTGAAGCTTTCTTT | CAISDTLHMNTEAFF
TRBJ2-2 | TRBV9 | TRBD2 | few | TGTGCCAGCAGCGTAGCTAGCGGGGCTACGAACACCGGGGAGCTGTTTTTT | CASSVASGATNTGELFF
TRBJ2-7 | TRBV29-1 | NA | few | TGCAGCGTCACCGGCAGGACCTACGAGCAGTACTTC | CSVTGRTYEQYF
TRBJ1-5 | TRBV6-5 | NA | few | TGTGCCAGCGGAAGGGGGAATAGGAATCAGCCCCAGCATTTT | CASGRGNRNQPQHF
TRBJ2-5 | TRBV19 | NA | few | TGTGCCAGTGCATTAACAGGTTCCTCCGAGACCCAGTACTTC | CASALTGSSETQYF
TRBJ1-3 | TRBV28 | NA | few | TGTGCCAGCAGCCTACGGGGGAAATCGGCTGGAAACACCATATATTTT | CASSLRGKSAGNTIYF
TRBJ2-5 | TRBV27 | NA | few | TGTGCCAGCAGTCTCGTGCCGCTTCTTGAGACCCAGTACTTC | CASSLVPLLETQYF
TRBJ2-2 | TRBV7-7 | NA | NA | TGTGCTAGCAGCTTAACCCCGAACACCGGGGAGCTGTTTTTT | CASSLTPNTGELFF
TRBJ2-1 | TRBV5-1 | NA | NA | TGCGCCAGCATCCTTGGCGGGGACTCCTACAATGAGCAGTTCTTC | CASILGGDSYNEQFF
TRBJ1-5 | TRBV6-5 | NA | NA | TGTGCCAGCAGACTTACAGGCAATCAGCCCCAGCATTTT | CASRLTGNQPQHF
TRBJ2-7 | TRBV18 | NA | NA | TGTGCCAGCTCACCACGGGCCTACGAGCAGTACTTC | CASSPRAYEQYF
TRBJ1-2 | TRBV23-1 | NA | few | TGCGCCAGCAGTCAATGGTTGGGGAACTATGGCTACACCTTC | CASSQWLGNYGYTF
TRBJ1-5 | TRBV7-2 | TRBD1 | NA | TGTGCCAGCAGCTCCGGACAGGCCTTATGGGGAAATCAGCCCCAGCATTTT | CASSSGQALWGNQPQHF
TRBJ1-6 | TRBV14 | NA | NA | TGTGCCAGCAGCCAAGATCGCAGGGCCAGTCAGTACGTCACCCTCCACTTT | CASSQDRRASQYVTLHF
TRBJ1-2 | TRBV28 | NA | NA | TGTGCCAGCAGTTTGCAATCCTATGGCTACACCTTC | CASSLQSYGYTF
TRBJ2-1 | TRBV7-2 | NA | few | TGTGCCAGCAGCCCTCCGGGGTCCTACAATGAGCAGTTCTTC | CASSPPGSYNEQFF
TRBJ1-4 | TRBV6-5 | NA | NA | TGTGCCAGCCTCCGTTTGGCAGGCGTTAATGAAAAACTGTTTTTT | CASLRLAGVNEKLFF
TRBJ2-7 | TRBV18 | NA | NA | TGTGCCAGCTCACAAGCAGCTAGTTACGAGCAGTACTTC | CASSQAASYEQYF
TRBJ1-2 | TRBV6-1 | NA | NA | TGTGCCAGCACCCTTTCGGGGGGGGTAAACTATGGCTACACCTTC | CASTLSGGVNYGYTF
TRBJ1-5 | TRBV7-8 | NA | NA | TGTGCCAGCAGCGCCCGGACTGTCCTGAATAGCAATCAGCCCCAGCATTTT | CASSARTVLNSNQPQHF
TRBJ1-2 | TRBV6-1 | NA | few | TGTGCCAGCAGTGAACAATCCCCCTATGGCTACACCTTC | CASSEQSPYGYTF
TRBJ2-7 | TRBV4-1 | NA | NA | TGCGCCAGCAGCCAAAGTCAAGGGTATCGCGAGCAGTACTTC | CASSQSQGYREQYF
TRBJ1-3 | TRBV9 | NA | NA | TGTGCCAGCAGCGTAGAGACCGCAGACTCTGGAAACACCATATATTTT | CASSVETADSGNTIYF
TRBJ2-7 | TRBV5-1 | NA | few | TGCGCCAGCAGCTTGGCCCCCCACGAGCAGTACTTC | CASSLAPHEQYF
TRBJ1-2 | TRBV2 | NA | NA | TGTGCCACCTCCCTAGGAAACTATGGCTACACCTTC | CATSLGNYGYTF
TRBJ2-2 | TRBV28 | NA | NA | TGTGCCAGCAGTTACTCCAACACCGGGGAGCTGTTTTTT | CASSYSNTGELFF
TRBJ2-7 | TRBV9 | NA | few | TGTGCCAGCAGCGTAGTTAAGAGTGACAACCGAGACTACGAGCAGTACTTC | CASSVVKSDNRDYEQYF
TRBJ1-3 | TRBV7-9 | NA | NA | TGTGCCAGCAGCCCATTGGACAACATCTCTGGAAACACCATATATTTT | CASSPLDNISGNTIYF
TRBJ1-5 | TRBV28 | NA | NA | TGTGCCAGCAGTTCCGGAACAGAAGATCAGCCCCAGCATTTT | CASSSGTEDQPQHF
TRBJ2-1 | TRBV7-2 | NA | NA | TGTGCCAGCAGCCGACAGAACAATGAGCAGTTCTTC | CASSRQNNEQFF
TRBJ1-2 | TRBV6-6 | TRBD1 | once | TGTGCCAGCAGTCCCTGGACAGGGGATCATGGCTACACCTTC | CASSPWTGDHGYTF
TRBJ2-1 | TRBV5-6 | NA | few | TGTGCCAGCAGCTTGAATCGGAACAATGAGCAGTTCTTC | CASSLNRNNEQFF
TRBJ2-5 | TRBV18 | TRBD1 | NA | TGTGCCAGCTCACCCCGGGACAGGGATGAGACCCAGTACTTC | CASSPRDRDETQYF
TRBJ1-2 | TRBV27 | TRBD1 | NA | TGTGCCAGCAGTTTGATGGCGCAGGGGGGCCAATATGGCTACACCTTC | CASSLMAQGGQYGYTF
TRBJ2-7 | TRBV6-5 | NA | NA | TGTGCCAGCAGTTACTCTACGGCTGAAGCCTACGAGCAGTACTTC | CASSYSTAEAYEQYF
TRBJ2-5 | TRBV2 | NA | NA | TGTGCCAGCAGGATAATTCAAGAGACCCAGTACTTC | CASRIIQETQYF
TRBJ1-4 | TRBV13 | NA | few | TGTGCCAGCAGCCCCGATGGGAGTACTGGCGGAAAACTGTTTTTT | CASSPDGSTGGKLFF
TRBJ1-5 | TRBV14 | NA | NA | TGTGCCAGCAGCCAAGTTGGAGGCAAACTGCATTTT | CASSQVGGKLHF
TRBJ1-5 | TRBV7-2 | NA | NA | TGTGCCAGCAGCTTAAGTGAGAATCAGCCCCAGCATTTT | CASSLSENQPQHF
TRBJ1-1 | TRBV4-3 | NA | NA | TGCGCCAGCAGCCCAGACCCCGTGAACACTGAAGCTTTCTTT | CASSPDPVNTEAFF
TRBJ1-6 | TRBV7-6 | NA | NA | TGTGCCAGCAGAGGCTCCTATAATTCACCCCTCCACTTT | CASRGSYNSPLHF
TRBJ2-7 | TRBV5-4 | NA | few | TGTGCCAGCAGCTTGCTCGGAAAATCCTACGAGCAGTACTTC | CASSLLGKSYEQYF
TRBJ2-3 | TRBV6-5 | TRBD2 | few | TGTGCCAGCAGCCGCGGACTAGGCACAGATACGCAGTATTTT | CASSRGLGTDTQYF
TRBJ1-1 | TRBV10-3 | NA | NA | TGTGCCTCAGGACATGTGAACACTGAAGCTTTCTTT | CASGHVNTEAFF